This T cell receptor (beta chain) appears in the sequencing data of a study of glioma-infiltrating T cells (dated by TCRdb to about 2016). Notes on the research overall: Sequencing of TCR alpha- and beta-chain repertoires was performed on glioma tissue, on non-neoplastic brain tissue, and on matched peripheral blood mononuclear cells. To measure how far tissue and blood T-cell populations diverged, each tissue-infiltrating repertoire was compared against the peripheral blood repertoire of the same patient. Three low-grade glioma patients, about 8 primary glioblastoma patients and three non-glioma patients contributing non-neoplastic brain tissue were included in the paired cohort. The research as a whole found: Only a very small number of CDR3 sequences turned up in both tissue and blood, a result put down to high CDR3 diversity combined with limited sampling. The group comparisons were based on small numbers of patients: three non-neoplastic, three low-grade glioma and roughly eight glioblastoma patients. VJ-independent divergence between tissue and blood was found to be below expectation in non-neoplastic patients but above expectation in all gliomas, particularly low-grade gliomas.

Notes on this clonotype: Its binding antigen is unknown. A much larger clone sits a single nucleotide away, making a read error possible.

Reading from cysteine to phenylalanine, the CDR3 counts 16 amino acids. The only DNA kept is the CDR3, 48 bases in frame from the first base. The germline V gene (reference sequence) provides CDR1 MNHEY and CDR2 SMNVEV. V loses 6 bases of germline sequence and J loses 7 bases, and the interval between the two ends is 21 bases. The iRepertoire nested amplicon-rescue multiplex PCR (arm-PCR) platform was used to amplify TCR alpha and beta CDR3 regions from RNA. The input for one-step reverse transcription and amplification was about 100-450 ng of tissue mRNA or PBMC total RNA. Following bead purification, Illumina adapters were added through a secondary multiplex PCR, and the libraries were then gel-purified between 200 and 400 bp. Internal 6-nucleotide barcodes were carried by the libraries and were used for demultiplexing. Sequencing of libraries was performed on an Illumina MiSeq with 2x220 or 2x250 nucleotide paired-end reads. The study's own analysis went as follows. Paired reads were merged with FLASH 1.2.11 and aligned to the GRCh37 human genome with BWA-MEM before extracting TRA and TRB reads. V and J assignment used an IMGT-derived reference of cassette sequences and CDR3 motifs that included pseudogenes. Reads were translated in three frames, and productive CDR3s were defined by a C…FGXG motif without stop codons. Clonotypes were defined as unique combinations of V-J cassette pair and CDR3 amino acid sequence. Hamming distance filtering was applied to reads, with thresholds set by the sequence error rate of each sample in mapped regions. TCRdb's own reprocessing of the public reads used fastp at Q25 and MiXCR and kept productive beta chains. All rows with the same CDR3 protein become a single entry with the most common DNA and genes. None of the V and J calls come from the authors' own analysis; TCRdb made them. Recorded for this sample are under 200,000 distinct CDR3 sequences; roughly two fifths of them occurred a single time. Jointly, the top ten make up about 5.2% of the sample.

The chain was built from TRBV27 and TRBJ2-2; the D segment is perhaps TRBD1 or TRBD2, each sharing 5 matched bases. The material sequenced was glioma tissue, nonneoplastic brain tissue, or PBMCs (not recorded which). The TCR was taken from a human donor with low-grade glioma or glioblastoma, undergoing nonglioma brain surgery, or in good health (not recorded which). The CDR3 has the sequence CASRRKGWRTVGELFF. Here is the DNA: TGTGCCAGCAGGAGAAAGGGGTGGAGGACGGTCGGGGAGCTGTTTTTT.